This record covers a single T cell receptor beta chain. The CDR3 contains 17 residues. V was pared by 2 bases and J by 6 bases, with 15 bases of the junction left unmatched. In germline, CDR1 is SGHRS, CDR2 YFSETQ. Authors' processing steps: For nucleated cells, counts were estimated from reference gene primer amplification. Clones were sequenced by immunoSEQ multiplex PCR, and TCRdb holds only the in-frame ones, with some missing. V and J calls and clone size are as listed in that table; D and trimming were resolved from the DNA. The table includes a few hundred thousand clones, over 85% detected once. This sample was taken from a study of blood T cell repertoires in COVID-19.

The TCR originated in a woman aged 55-70 years with COVID-19, enrolled during active disease. The source material was peripheral blood. The chain carries TRBV5-1 and TRBJ1-2; 8 bases fit TRBD1. The chain's CDR3 is CASSFQTGGGGLDGYTF. CDR3 coding DNA: TGCGCCAGCAGCTTCCAAACAGGGGGTGGCGGTCTAGATGGCTACACCTTC. Filled out from reference TRBV5-1 and TRBJ1-2, the complete variable domain reads KAGVTQTPRYLIKTRGQQVTLSCSPISGHRSVSWYQQTPGQGLQFLFEYFSETQRNKGNFPGRFSGRQFSNSRSEMNVSTLELGDSALYLCASSFQTGGGGLDGYTFGSGTRLTVV.